The 25 T cell receptor beta chains below were found in one sample sequenced in a study of cytomegalovirus exposure and HLA in healthy donors. Use of 60 Vbeta and 13 Jbeta primers characterized the PCR. Here immunoSEQ multiplex PCR was the method, and the copy in TCRdb shows in-frame clones only, minus some. The data hold roughly 63,000 clones, with over 60% observed a single time. Sequencing used PBMCs. These receptors were collected from a man aged 50 to 60 in good health and CMV-seropositive.

The chain is built from TRBV30 and TRBJ2-5; D is possibly TRBD1 (5 bases). The tail of the sequence fits TRBJ2-7 better, so the J call may be wrong. Germline V CDR1 and CDR2: GTSNPN, SVGIG (reference sequence). The CDR3 sequence is 13 residues long. CDR3 bases: TGTGCCTGGAGTGAATCCCCCCAGGGCGAGCAGTACTTC. It translates to CAWSESPQGEQYF.

The chain employs TRBV6-1 and TRBJ2-7, with 9 bases lining up with TRBD2. The CDR3 extends over 14 amino acids. Trimming cost V 9 bases and J 1 base; bases outside gene matches: 7. The germline V gene encodes CDR1 MNHNS and CDR2 SASEGT. CDR3 in amino acids: CASYPSGASYEQYF. CDR3 nucleotides: TGTGCCAGTTATCCTAGCGGGGCTTCCTACGAGCAGTACTTC.

The chain is built from TRBV6-5 and TRBJ2-7; 12 bases agree with TRBD1. The CDR3 runs to 15 residues. Trimming removed 6 bases from V and 2 bases from J; junction bases left unmatched: 5. Per germline, CDR1 MNHEY and CDR2 SVGAGI. CDR3 amino acids: CASSDRDRGPYEQYF. The CDR3 DNA reads as TGTGCCAGCAGCGACCGGGACAGGGGGCCCTACGAGCAGTACTTC.

V and J are TRBV6-5 and TRBJ1-1, with a tentative D call TRBD1 (6 bases). CDR3 length: 15 residues. Germline CDR1 MNHEY, CDR2 SVGAGI. Trimming stripped 0 bases from V and 2 bases from J, with 10 bases between. The CDR3 coding sequence is TGTGCCAGCAGTTACTCGGCAGGGGCTAACACTGAAGCTTTCTTT. It yields the protein CASSYSAGANTEAFF.

In this sample, this clone turned up a few times. This chain links TRBV5-1 with TRBJ1-4, with D uncertain. Trimming cost V 1 base and J 0 bases, with 7 bases left between them. The CDR3 is 15 residues long. Germline CDR1 SGHRS, CDR2 YFSETQ. The CDR3 bases are TGCGCCAGCAGCTTGTTAGGAGCAACTAATGAAAAACTGTTTTTT. This translates into CASSLLGATNEKLFF.

The V and J genes are TRBV29-1 and TRBJ1-1, with 10 bases that match TRBD1. Trimming at V came to 6 bases and at J to 0 bases, leaving 13 bases not matched to a gene. The V gene's germline CDR1 is SQVTM and CDR2 ANQGSEA. CDR3 size: 17 residues. DNA for the CDR3: TGCAGCGTAGCAGCAAGGGACAGGGGAACCCTGAACACTGAAGCTTTCTTT. Translation: CSVAARDRGTLNTEAFF.

This rearrangement joins TRBV5-6 to TRBJ2-7; 8 bases match TRBD2. Trimming removed 4 bases from V and 2 bases from J; junction bases left unmatched: 5. The CDR3 totals 14 residues. CDR1 and CDR2 (germline): SGHDT, YYEEEE. The CDR3 sequence: CASSPGLGAYEQYF. CDR3 sequence (DNA): TGTGCCAGCAGCCCGGGACTAGGGGCCTACGAGCAGTACTTC.

This clone was recorded once. The rearrangement links TRBV28 to TRBJ1-3; the D gene is possibly TRBD1 (6 bases). V was clipped by 5 bases and J by 4 bases, with 18 bases between them. The CDR3 has 16 residues. Germline loops: CDR1 MDHEN, CDR2 SYDVKM. The chain's CDR3 is CASSPPDSPMGNTIYF. CDR3 DNA: TGTGCCAGCAGTCCCCCGGACAGTCCGATGGGAAACACCATATATTTT.

The chain combines TRBV10-3 with TRBJ1-1, with 8 bases that match TRBD1. CDR3 size: 17 residues. Losses at the gene ends were 4 bases for V and 7 bases for J; bases not matched to a gene: 17. Germline V gene lookup returns CDR1 ENHRY and CDR2 SYGVKD. The CDR3 is CAISAWRPGQANFEAFF. The CDR3 DNA is TGTGCCATCAGTGCCTGGAGGCCGGGACAGGCGAATTTTGAAGCTTTCTTT.

The rearrangement links TRBV23-1 to TRBJ1-5; TRBD1 agrees at 10 bases. TRBV23-1 is labeled an ORF, and its function is uncertain. The CDR3 sequence is 19 residues long. V gave up 4 bases and J gave up 1 base; unmatched junction bases: 13. CDR3 nucleotides: TGCGCCAGCAGTCCTAACCCCGGGACAGGGGATCGCAGCAATCAGCCCCAGCATTTT. Translating it yields CASSPNPGTGDRSNQPQHF.

This sequence joins TRBV5-4 and TRBJ1-1; TRBD1 aligns across 10 bases. J lost 6 bases, V lost 3 bases, and 8 bases had no gene match. Germline CDR1 is SGHNT and CDR2 is YYREEE (reference sequence). The CDR3 loop spans 15 amino acids. Here the CDR3 reads CASSWETGGRAEAFF. In DNA form, the CDR3 reads TGTGCCAGCAGCTGGGAGACAGGGGGCCGCGCTGAAGCTTTCTTT.

The chain combines TRBV7-6 with TRBJ2-1; 11 bases line up with TRBD2. The V segment lost 1 base and the J segment 7 bases; nucleotides outside the gene matches: 12. The CDR3 sequence is 18 residues long. The germline CDR1 and CDR2 sequences are SGHVS and FNYEAQ. The CDR3 loop is CASSLVPSGRTKGNEQFF. The CDR3 DNA is TGTGCCAGCAGCTTAGTGCCTAGCGGGAGGACCAAAGGGAATGAGCAGTTCTTC. Combining the CDR3 with reference TRBV7-6 and TRBJ2-1 gives the whole variable domain GAGVSQSPRYKVTKRGQDVALRCDPISGHVSLYWYRQALGQGPEFLTYFNYEAQQDKSGLPNDRFSAERPEGSISTLTIQRTEQRDSAMYRCASSLVPSGRTKGNEQFFGPGTRLTVL.

V is TRBV6-6 and J is TRBJ2-2, with 10 bases matching TRBD2. The CDR3 consists of 16 residues. V was pared by 6 bases and J by 6 bases, with 10 bases of the junction left unmatched. CDR1 is MNHNY and CDR2 is SVGAGI in the germline V gene (reference sequence). CDR3 DNA: TGTGCCAGCAGAGACCTAGCGGGAGACATCTCCGGGGAGCTGTTTTTT. Protein: CASRDLAGDISGELFF.

As concerns this clone: As the CDR3 is not closed by the conserved phenylalanine or tryptophan, this likely results from a read error. V usage is TRBV7-9 and J usage is TRBJ1-1; D remains ambiguous. CDR1 and CDR2 (germline): SEHNR, FQNEAQ (reference sequence). Between the trimmed V and J ends, which lost 1 base and 7 bases, there was a span of 7 bases. This CDR3 region has 12 residues. DNA for the CDR3: TGTGCCAGCAGCTTAGGTATACTTGAAGCTTTCGTT. This translates into CASSLGILEAFV.

The V call is TRBV4-1, the J call TRBJ2-1; D not resolved. Trimming took off 4 bases at V and 4 bases at J, with 17 bases between the two ends. CDR3 length: 16 residues. CDR1 is MGHRA, CDR2 YSYEKL, per germline. CDR3 DNA sequence: TGCGCCAGCAGCCCGCGGAGTACCATGGGTTACAATGAGCAGTTCTTC. Amino acid sequence: CASSPRSTMGYNEQFF.

This clone was picked up a small number of times. V gene TRBV5-8 combines with J gene TRBJ2-6; no reliable D call. The CDR3 extends over 14 amino acids. Between the trimmed V and J ends, which lost 0 bases and 4 bases, there was a span of 5 bases. Germline CDR1 is SGHTS and CDR2 is YDEGEE. The CDR3 region is CASSLDGGANVLTF. The CDR3 region has the DNA TGTGCCAGCAGCTTGGATGGCGGGGCCAACGTCCTGACTTTC.

This clone turned up a few times. The V and J genes are TRBV9 and TRBJ1-6, with a tentative D call TRBD1 (5 bases). V was trimmed by 5 bases and J by 7 bases, leaving 13 bases between them. Germline loops: CDR1 SGDLS, CDR2 YYNGEE. This CDR3 is built from 14 residues. Here the CDR3 reads CASSSGRVNSPLHF. The CDR3, as DNA: TGTGCCAGCAGTTCGGGCAGGGTGAATTCACCCCTCCACTTT. Filled out from reference TRBV9 and TRBJ1-6, the complete variable domain reads DSGVTQTPKHLITATGQRVTLRCSPRSGDLSVYWYQQSLDQGLQFLIQYYNGEERAKGNILERFSAQQFPDLHSELNLSSLELGDSALYFCASSSGRVNSPLHFGNGTRLTVT.

V is TRBV7-8 and J is TRBJ2-7; 8 nucleotides line up with TRBD1. The CDR3 length is 15 residues. Germline V CDR1 and CDR2: SGHVS, FQNEAQ. Trimming cost V 4 bases and J 2 bases; bases outside gene matches: 7. CDR3 sequence reads: CASSSGGQVTYEQYF. CDR3 nucleotides: TGTGCCAGCAGCTCCGGGGGACAGGTTACCTACGAGCAGTACTTC.

The genes are TRBV5-6 and TRBJ2-5; no firm D call. V was shortened by 0 bases and J by 1 base, with 10 bases between the two germline ends. CDR3 size: 15 residues. CDR1 and CDR2 (germline): SGHDT, YYEEEE. CDR3 sequence (DNA): TGTGCCAGCAGCTTGGCAGTTGACACCCAAGAGACCCAGTACTTC. This codes for CASSLAVDTQETQYF.

This chain joins TRBV30 and TRBJ1-1; 12 nucleotides agree with TRBD1. This CDR3 comprises 14 residues. Germline V gives CDR1 GTSNPN, CDR2 SVGIG (reference sequence). The trim removed 0 bases at V and 13 bases at J, leaving 9 bases unmatched. CDR3 residues: CAWSVRGGQGAYFF. CDR3 bases: TGTGCCTGGAGTGTACGGGGGGGACAGGGGGCCTATTTCTTT.

V and J are TRBV19 and TRBJ1-2, with 10 positions matching TRBD1. CDR1 is LNHDA, CDR2 SQIVND, per germline (reference sequence). Unmatched junction bases numbered 19, after V lost 3 bases and J lost 9 bases. This CDR3 comprises 18 residues. CDR3 DNA: TGTGCCAGTAGTATCGGCCTGAACCGGGACAGGGGAGCGAAGAGCTACACCTTC. Translation gives CASSIGLNRDRGAKSYTF. The full variable domain, its missing parts supplied by reference TRBV19 and TRBJ1-2, is DGGITQSPKYLFRKEGQNVTLSCEQNLNHDAMYWYRQDPGQGLRLIYYSQIVNDFQKGDIAEGYSVSREKKESFPLTVTSAQKNPTAFYLCASSIGLNRDRGAKSYTFGSGTRLTVV.

The sample holds a few counts of this clone. The chain couples TRBV2 to TRBJ2-2; D is possibly TRBD1 (6 bases). This CDR3 has 15 residues. CDR1 is SNHLY and CDR2 is FYNNEI in the germline V gene. Deletions cut 8 bases from V and 2 bases from J, with 15 bases between. CDR3 bases: TGTGCCAGCCTCGGACAGAGTTTCAACACCGGGGAGCTGTTTTTT. It codes for CASLGQSFNTGELFF.

The V and J genes are TRBV19 and TRBJ1-5; the D is unclear. V was clipped by 4 bases and J by 4 bases, with 11 bases between them. The length of the CDR3 is 14 residues. Germline CDR1 reads LNHDA; CDR2 reads SQIVND (reference sequence). The CDR3 nucleotides are TGTGCCAGTAGTAACCGGGGTCATAATCAGCCCCAGCATTTT. Protein sequence: CASSNRGHNQPQHF. Complete variable domain (other parts from reference TRBV19 and TRBJ1-5): DGGITQSPKYLFRKEGQNVTLSCEQNLNHDAMYWYRQDPGQGLRLIYYSQIVNDFQKGDIAEGYSVSREKKESFPLTVTSAQKNPTAFYLCASSNRGHNQPQHFGDGTRLSIL.

This clone was found a few times. This sequence joins TRBV5-1 and TRBJ2-3, with 7 bases matching TRBD1. CDR3 length: 15 amino acids. Germline trimming cut 4 bases from V and 3 bases from J; bases unmatched to any gene: 8. CDR1 is SGHRS and CDR2 is YFSETQ in the germline V gene. CDR3 DNA sequence: TGCGCCAGCAGCCGTTGGGACAGCTCAACAGATACGCAGTATTTT. Translated, it gives CASSRWDSSTDTQYF.

This clone was observed many times. Distinct nucleotide sequences in the sample also encode this CDR3. The chain employs TRBV6-6 and TRBJ2-5, with D maybe TRBD1 (6 bases). Germline loops: CDR1 MNHNY, CDR2 SVGAGI (reference sequence). V shed 8 bases and J shed 7 bases, with 23 bases lying between them. The CDR3 consists of 15 residues. CDR3 in DNA: TGTGCCAGCGGGTGGGGGCGGCGGTTCCCGGGGACCCAGTACTTC. Protein product: CASGWGRRFPGTQYF.